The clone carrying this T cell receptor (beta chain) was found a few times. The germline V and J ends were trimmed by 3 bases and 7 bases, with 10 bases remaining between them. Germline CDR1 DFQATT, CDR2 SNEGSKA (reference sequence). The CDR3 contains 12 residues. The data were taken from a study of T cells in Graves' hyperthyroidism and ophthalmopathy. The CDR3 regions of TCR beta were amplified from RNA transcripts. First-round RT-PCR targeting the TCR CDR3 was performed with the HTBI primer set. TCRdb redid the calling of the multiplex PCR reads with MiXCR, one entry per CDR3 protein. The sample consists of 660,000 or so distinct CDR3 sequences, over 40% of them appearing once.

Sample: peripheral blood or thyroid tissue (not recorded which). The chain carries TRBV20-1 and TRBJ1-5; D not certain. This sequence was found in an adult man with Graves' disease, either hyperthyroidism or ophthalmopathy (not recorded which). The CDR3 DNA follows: TGCAGTGCTAGTAACACGAGGCAGCCCCAGCATTTT. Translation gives CSASNTRQPQHF.